Each of the 19 T cell receptor beta chains below was sequenced from the same sample in a study of CD8 T cells in ankylosing spondylitis. For these TCRs, the target antigens are not known. Points from the study as a whole: It appeared that ankylosing spondylitis blood was characterized by a TCR beta motif of roughly 8 highly homologous variants.

TCRdb re-called the 5' RACE reads through MiXCR, storing one row per CDR3 protein. The table shows a few hundred thousand distinct CDR3 sequences, with about a fifth occurring only once. What was sequenced was blood, either unsorted or a sorted T cell fraction (not recorded which). The receptors shown here come from a male donor with ankylosing spondylitis.

V usage is TRBV5-5 and J usage is TRBJ1-1; 7 bases align to TRBD1. CDR1 and CDR2 from the germline V gene are SGHKS and YYEKEE (reference sequence). The CDR3 runs 14 residues. The ends lost 4 bases at V and 1 base at J; junction bases unmatched: 4. CDR3 in amino acids: CASSAWTGNTEAFF. In nucleotides, the CDR3 is TGTGCCAGCAGCGCCTGGACAGGGAACACTGAAGCTTTCTTT.

Only a few counts were recorded for this clonotype. The chain joins TRBV5-6 to TRBJ2-7; 7 bases agree with TRBD2. The CDR3 loop spans 15 amino acids. The germline gives CDR1 SGHDT, CDR2 YYEEEE. Losses at the gene ends were 3 bases for V and 6 bases for J; bases not matched to a gene: 12. As DNA, the CDR3 is TGTGCCAGCAGCTCATCCATAGCGGGCACTACCGAGCAGTACTTC. Protein: CASSSSIAGTTEQYF.

The genes are TRBV10-1 and TRBJ2-1; D is perhaps TRBD2 (5 bases). Trimming removed 4 bases at V and 3 bases at J, with 10 bases between. Looked up from germline, CDR1 is WNHNN and CDR2 is SYGVQD (reference sequence). The length of the CDR3 is 14 residues. CDR3 DNA sequence: TGCGCCAGCAGTGTAAGCGGAGACTACAATGAGCAGTTCTTC. Protein product: CASSVSGDYNEQFF.

This clonotype showed up many times. This chain uses TRBV12-3 or TRBV12-4 with TRBJ1-1, with D unclear. This CDR3 is built from 15 residues. V dropped 7 bases and J dropped 2 bases, with 17 bases sitting between them. For the CDR3, the DNA is TGTGCCAGCACCCCAGTAGACCGGCCAAACACTGAAGCTTTCTTT. Translating it yields CASTPVDRPNTEAFF.

Regarding this clonotype: A read error is possible here, since a much larger clone lies one base away. The gene calls are TRBV7-2 and TRBJ2-1, with 8 bases that match TRBD2. The CDR3 is 16 amino acids. Germline V CDR1 and CDR2: SGHTA, FQGNSA. The CDR3, as DNA: TGTGCCAGCAGCACCCCCGGGGGGGCAGGTTACAATGAGCGGTTCTTC. This sequence encodes CASSTPGGAGYNERFF.

The sample holds a few counts of this clonotype. The gene calls are TRBV7-9 and TRBJ2-2; D uncertain. Trimming took off 1 base at V and 5 bases at J, with 17 bases between the two ends. There are 17 residues in the CDR3. CDR1 is SEHNR and CDR2 is FQNEAQ in the germline V gene (reference sequence). CDR3 bases: TGTGCCAGCAGCTTAGTGCCAAGGTCCAGGTTGACCGGGGAGCTGTTTTTT. This sequence encodes CASSLVPRSRLTGELFF.

In its sample, this clonotype was seen a few times. The gene calls are TRBV20-1 and TRBJ2-3; TRBD2 matches 7 bases. In germline, CDR1 is DFQATT, CDR2 SNEGSKA (reference sequence). The CDR3 totals 13 residues. After removal of 5 bases from V and 4 bases from J, the junction contained 6 bases not matched to a gene. CDR3 protein: CSARRESPDTQYF. The CDR3 nucleotides read TGCAGTGCTCGGCGGGAGTCTCCAGATACGCAGTATTTT.

This clonotype has ten or more counts. CDR3 region: CASIPRRRGGQYF. The CDR3 nucleotides read TGTGCCAGCATCCCCCGCCGGAGAGGAGGGCAGTACTTC. The chain joins TRBV28 to TRBJ2-7, with D possibly being TRBD2 (5 bases). This CDR3 has 13 amino acids. Trimming stripped 7 bases from V and 9 bases from J, with 19 bases between. Germline lookup yields CDR1 MDHEN and CDR2 SYDVKM.

V and J are TRBV7-9 and TRBJ2-5, with D perhaps matching TRBD2 (6 bases). Germline CDR1 is SEHNR and CDR2 is FQNEAQ (reference sequence). The CDR3 spans 15 residues. With 5 bases removed from V and 5 bases from J, the gap between germline ends came to 18 bases. The CDR3, as DNA: TGTGCCAGCAGCAGGGACTCGGCTACCGGGGAGACCCAGTACTTC. This gives the protein CASSRDSATGETQYF.

V usage is TRBV20-1 and J usage is TRBJ2-5; 8 nucleotides align to TRBD1. The CDR3 consists of 16 residues. V shed 5 bases, J shed 2 bases, and the junction held 13 bases outside the gene matches. Germline-derived CDR1 and CDR2 are DFQATT and SNEGSKA (reference sequence). CDR3 sequence reads: CSASEPRGDRQETQYF. The DNA for the CDR3 is TGCAGTGCTTCTGAACCGAGAGGGGACAGGCAAGAGACCCAGTACTTC.

This clonotype was counted many times. J is TRBJ2-5 and V is TRBV28; tentatively, D is TRBD1 (7 bases). Per germline, CDR1 MDHEN and CDR2 SYDVKM. CDR3 length: 14 amino acids. The ends were cut back, 10 bases at V and 2 bases at J, with 17 bases in the middle. CDR3 amino acids: CAISRGTVQETQYF. CDR3 nucleotide sequence: TGTGCCATTTCCCGGGGGACAGTACAAGAGACCCAGTACTTC.

In its sample, this clonotype was seen many times. V and J are TRBV9 and TRBJ2-3; a weak D match, TRBD1 (7 bases). The CDR3 sequence is 15 residues long. Germline lookup yields CDR1 SGDLS and CDR2 YYNGEE. Trimming left V 0 bases short and J 6 bases short, with 14 bases between. The chain's CDR3 is CASSVGSRGVDTQYF. CDR3 coding DNA: TGTGCCAGCAGCGTAGGTTCCAGGGGGGTTGATACGCAGTATTTT.

This clonotype was counted many times. The chain recombines TRBV20-1 with TRBJ2-3; D remains ambiguous. With 0 bases removed from V and 4 bases from J, the gap between germline ends came to 11 bases. Germline CDR1 is DFQATT and CDR2 is SNEGSKA (reference sequence). The CDR3 is 14 residues long. CDR3 nucleotides: TGCAGTGCTAGAGATTACCGGAGCCCAGATACGCAGTATTTT. Its translation: CSARDYRSPDTQYF.

This clonotype was picked up a small number of times. J is TRBJ1-3 and V is TRBV12-3 or TRBV12-4; no reliable D call. The CDR3 covers 12 residues. The V end was cut by 7 bases, the J end by 0 bases, with 4 bases between. The CDR3 protein is CASISSGNTIYF. The CDR3 region has the DNA TGTGCCAGCATTTCCTCTGGAAACACCATATATTTT.

This clonotype has only a few counts. The V gene is TRBV12-3 or TRBV12-4, the J gene TRBJ1-1, with D possibly matching TRBD1 (6 bases). The CDR3 has 14 residues. The ends were cut back, 3 bases at V and 4 bases at J, with 12 bases in the middle. The CDR3 sequence is CASSFRGPSTEAFF. CDR3 nucleotides: TGTGCCAGCAGTTTCAGGGGCCCGTCCACTGAAGCTTTCTTT.

This clonotype appeared a few times. The chain is built from TRBV5-5 and TRBJ1-1; D may be TRBD1 (5 bases). V shed 4 bases and J shed 2 bases, with 18 bases lying between them. CDR3 size: 16 residues. Germline V lookup: CDR1 SGHKS, CDR2 YYEKEE (reference sequence). In DNA, the CDR3 is TGTGCCAGCAGCCCTTGGTTCCAGGGAACTAACACTGAAGCTTTCTTT. It specifies CASSPWFQGTNTEAFF. Supplemented by reference TRBV5-5 and TRBJ1-1, the full variable domain reads DAGVTQSPTHLIKTRGQQVTLRCSPISGHKSVSWYQQVLGQGPQFIFQYYEKEERGRGNFPDRFSARQFPNYSSELNVNALLLGDSALYLCASSPWFQGTNTEAFFGQGTRLTVV.

This sequence joins TRBV28 and TRBJ1-2; D is ambiguous. V gave up 5 bases and J gave up 6 bases, with 16 bases separating them. This CDR3 has 14 residues. From germline, CDR1 is MDHEN and CDR2 SYDVKM. In DNA, the CDR3 is TGTGCCAGCAGTACCCGGGGAGGGTGGAATGGCTACACCTTC. This gives the protein CASSTRGGWNGYTF.

The gene calls are TRBV20-1 and TRBJ2-1, with 8 bases fitting TRBD1. Trimming cost V 1 base and J 5 bases; bases outside gene matches: 4. This CDR3 comprises 14 residues. Germline-derived CDR1 and CDR2 are DFQATT and SNEGSKA (reference sequence). In DNA form, the CDR3 reads TGCAGTGCTAGAGCCTACAGGGGGGACAATGAGCAGTTCTTC. Protein product: CSARAYRGDNEQFF.

J is TRBJ2-7 and V is TRBV5-1; maybe TRBD1 (6 bases). With 3 bases removed from V and 2 bases from J, the gap between germline ends came to 12 bases. The CDR3 length is 14 residues. Germline values: CDR1 SGHRS, CDR2 YFSETQ. The CDR3 bases are TGCGCCAGCAGCTGGGGGACACCGACCTACGAGCAGTACTTC. Translating gives CASSWGTPTYEQYF.